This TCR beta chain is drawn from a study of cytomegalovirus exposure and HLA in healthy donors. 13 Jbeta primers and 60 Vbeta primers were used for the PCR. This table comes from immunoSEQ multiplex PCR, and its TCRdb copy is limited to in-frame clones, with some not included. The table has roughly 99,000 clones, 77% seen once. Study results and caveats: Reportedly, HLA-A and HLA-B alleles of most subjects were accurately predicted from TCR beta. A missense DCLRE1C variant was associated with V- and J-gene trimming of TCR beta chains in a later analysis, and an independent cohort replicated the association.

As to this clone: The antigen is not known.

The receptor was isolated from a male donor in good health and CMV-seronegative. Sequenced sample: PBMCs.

DNA of the CDR3: TGTGCCAGCAGTTCGGGACATACTATAGAGAACTATGGCTACACCTTC. Translating it yields CASSSGHTIENYGYTF. This rearrangement joins TRBV6-5 to TRBJ1-2; possible D gene TRBD1, 6 bases. Germline V gene data show CDR1 as MNHEY and CDR2 as SVGAGI. The CDR3 covers 16 residues. V was cut by 4 bases and J by 2 bases, with 17 bases left in between.